The 21 T cell receptor beta chains given below trace back to one sample, sequenced in a study of cytomegalovirus exposure and HLA in healthy donors. The primer mix had 60 Vbeta and 13 Jbeta primers. Clones were sequenced by immunoSEQ multiplex PCR, and TCRdb holds only the in-frame ones, with some missing. This sample carries under 200,000 clones, about 12% of them seen once, and the ten largest clones take approximately 8.4%. Sequenced input: PBMCs. All receptors derive from a man aged 50-59 years in good health and CMV-seropositive.

The V call is TRBV9, the J call TRBJ1-6; 8 bases are shared with TRBD1. Germline-derived CDR1 and CDR2 are SGDLS and YYNGEE. Trimming cost V 4 bases and J 7 bases; bases outside gene matches: 10. CDR3 length: 16 residues. The chain's CDR3 is CASSISGDRRNSPLHF. DNA of the CDR3: TGTGCCAGCAGCATATCGGGGGACAGGAGAAATTCACCCCTCCACTTT.

This clone came up a few times. The chain uses TRBV10-1 and TRBJ2-1; TRBD1 agrees at 9 bases. J gave up 15 bases and V 7 bases, and 10 bases lay outside the gene matches. Looked up from germline, CDR1 is WNHNN and CDR2 is SYGVQD (reference sequence). The CDR3 loop spans 12 amino acids. The CDR3 bases are TGCGCCAGCACCATCGGACAGGGGCCATTGTTCTTC. Amino acids: CASTIGQGPLFF.

This clone showed up just a few times. This chain links TRBV7-9 with TRBJ1-4, with 11 bases that match TRBD1. The CDR3 has 14 residues. Germline values: CDR1 SEHNR, CDR2 FQNEAQ (reference sequence). The J segment lost 7 bases and the V segment lost 3 bases, leaving 1 base of the junction unmatched. The CDR3 region is CASSLGTGGEKLFF. Here the CDR3 DNA reads TGTGCCAGCAGCTTGGGGACAGGGGGTGAAAAACTGTTTTTT.

This chain uses TRBV9 with TRBJ2-6, with TRBD1 as a possible D gene (5 bases). CDR1 is SGDLS, CDR2 YYNGEE, per germline. V lost 4 bases to trimming and J lost 5 bases, with 7 bases between them. The CDR3 has 13 residues. The CDR3 sequence is CASSQGWANVLTF. In DNA, the CDR3 is TGTGCCAGCAGCCAGGGCTGGGCCAACGTCCTGACTTTC.

The V gene is TRBV28, the J gene TRBJ2-1, with TRBD2 as a possible D gene (6 bases). Germline V lookup: CDR1 MDHEN, CDR2 SYDVKM. V lost 5 bases to trimming and J lost 9 bases, with 20 bases between them. CDR3 length: 15 amino acids. The CDR3 region has the DNA TGTGCCAGCAGTCCACCGGGACTCGGGGGAGGTGAGCAGTTCTTC. This gives the protein CASSPPGLGGGEQFF.

This clone occurred a few times. The rearrangement uses TRBV15 and TRBJ1-5, with 10 positions matching TRBD1. Germline V gene lookup returns CDR1 LNHNV and CDR2 YYDKDF (reference sequence). V dropped 0 bases and J dropped 4; count of bases not matched to a gene: 6. This CDR3 has 17 amino acids. The CDR3, as DNA: TGTGCCACCAGCAGAGATCGACAGGGGGCGTTGAATCAGCCCCAGCATTTT. As protein: CATSRDRQGALNQPQHF.

The chain is built from TRBV5-6 and TRBJ2-7, with D possibly matching TRBD2 (5 bases). V lost 0 bases, J lost 1 base, and 14 bases lay in between. CDR1 and CDR2 from the germline V gene are SGHDT and YYEEEE. The CDR3 totals 16 residues. CDR3 in DNA: TGTGCCAGCAGCTTGGTCGACGGCCCGGGGTCCTACGAGCAGTACTTC. Translating it yields CASSLVDGPGSYEQYF.

This clone has just one count. The junction does not match germline at one end; this may be a read error. The gene calls are TRBV19 and TRBJ2-3; the D gene is possibly TRBD1 (6 bases). The CDR3 is 14 amino acids. Germline CDR1 reads LNHDA; CDR2 reads SQIVND (reference sequence). This CDR3 reads CASSTGVRPDAQYF. DNA of the CDR3: TGTGCCAGTAGTACAGGGGTCAGGCCAGATGCGCAGTATTTT.

This chain joins TRBV6-6 and TRBJ2-4; 10 nucleotides align to TRBD1. Germline V gene sequence: CDR1 MNHNY, CDR2 SVGAGI (reference sequence). The CDR3 is 15 amino acids. With V trimmed by 4 bases and J by 4 bases, 4 bases remained unmatched. CDR3 residues: CASSFPGQGKNIQYF. In nucleotides, the CDR3 is TGTGCCAGCAGTTTTCCGGGACAGGGGAAAAACATTCAGTACTTC.

The gene calls are TRBV18 and TRBJ2-7, with 8 bases fitting TRBD1. Trimming cost V 1 base and J 3 bases; bases outside gene matches: 8. Germline CDR1 and CDR2: KGHSH and LQKENI. The CDR3 length is 16 residues. The CDR3 coding sequence is TGTGCCAGCTCACCACAGAAGGGACAGGCACTCTACGAGCAGTACGTC. It encodes CASSPQKGQALYEQYV.

The chain joins TRBV28 to TRBJ2-2, with 9 bases matching TRBD1. Germline-derived CDR1 and CDR2 are MDHEN and SYDVKM. V was clipped by 7 bases and J by 6 bases; unmatched bases: 9. CDR3 length: 15 amino acids. DNA of the CDR3: TGTGCCAGCACCAGGGGACAGGGACGAGCCGGGGAGCTGTTTTTT. This gives the protein CASTRGQGRAGELFF.

This clone was counted between two and nine times. V is TRBV7-9 and J is TRBJ2-1, with TRBD2 matching over 9 bases. The CDR3 totals 16 residues. From germline, CDR1 is SEHNR and CDR2 FQNEAQ (reference sequence). V was pared by 4 bases and J by 7 bases, with 11 bases of the junction left unmatched. The CDR3, as DNA: TGTGCCAGCAGCTCCTTTTTTGGACTAGCGCTGAATGAGCAGTTCTTC. As protein: CASSSFFGLALNEQFF.

This clone was picked up a small number of times. The V call is TRBV18, the J call TRBJ2-7, with D maybe TRBD1 (5 bases). Trimming shortened V by 6 bases and J by 0 bases, and 12 bases separated the two germline ends. The CDR3 runs to 14 residues. CDR1 is KGHSH and CDR2 is LQKENI in the germline V gene. The DNA for the CDR3 is TGTGCCAGCTCCCTCGACAGAAACTCCTACGAGCAGTACTTC. Translated: CASSLDRNSYEQYF.

This sequence joins TRBV20-1 and TRBJ2-7; D not certain. The length of the CDR3 is 11 residues. V was trimmed by 6 bases and J by 7 bases, leaving 13 bases between them. CDR1 DFQATT and CDR2 SNEGSKA come from the germline V gene (reference sequence). This chain's CDR3 is CSASSPREQYV. DNA for the CDR3: TGCAGTGCCTCCTCCCCACGGGAGCAGTACGTC.

Only a few counts were recorded for this clone. This rearrangement joins TRBV7-8 to TRBJ1-6; no clear D gene. V dropped 1 base and J dropped 0 bases, with 13 bases sitting between them. Germline CDR1 SGHVS, CDR2 FQNEAQ. The CDR3 extends over 18 amino acids. The CDR3 region has the DNA TGTGCCAGCAGCTTAGACGGAGGAGGGAGCTCCTATAATTCACCCCTCCACTTT. Translated: CASSLDGGGSSYNSPLHF.

As concerns this clone: Other DNA sequences in the same sample also yield this CDR3. The V and J genes are TRBV7-9 and TRBJ1-4; 7 nucleotides match TRBD1. Losses at the gene ends were 1 base for V and 8 bases for J; bases not matched to a gene: 4. Germline V gene sequence: CDR1 SEHNR, CDR2 FQNEAQ (reference sequence). CDR3 size: 14 residues. CDR3 sequence reads: CASSLGQGEEKLFF. DNA for the CDR3: TGTGCCAGCAGCTTAGGACAGGGTGAGGAAAAACTGTTTTTT.

The chain joins TRBV14 to TRBJ1-6; D possibly corresponds to TRBD1 (5 bases). Germline V gene sequence: CDR1 SGHDN, CDR2 FVKESK. The V and J ends lost 6 bases and 15 bases respectively, with 21 bases between them. This CDR3 is built from 14 residues. CDR3 amino acids: CASRPRARASNLHF. In DNA, the CDR3 is TGTGCCAGCAGGCCTCGGGCCAGGGCATCTAACCTCCACTTT. Full variable domain (outside the CDR3, taken from reference TRBV14 and TRBJ1-6): EAGVTQFPSHSVIEKGQTVTLRCDPISGHDNLYWYRRVMGKEIKFLLHFVKESKQDESGMPNNRFLAERTGGTYSTLKVQPAELEDSGVYFCASRPRARASNLHFGNGTRLTVT.

In its sample, this clone was seen a few times. The J gene is TRBJ1-2, the V gene TRBV7-8, with D perhaps matching TRBD1 (6 bases). This CDR3 has 13 amino acids. Trimming cost V 5 bases and J 12 bases, with 19 bases left between them. The germline V gene has CDR1 SGHVS and CDR2 FQNEAQ. CDR3 protein: CASSIRQAPWDTF. DNA of the CDR3: TGTGCCAGCAGCATAAGACAGGCCCCATGGGACACCTTC.

With respect to this clone: This likely comes from a read error, as the CDR3 has no conserved phenylalanine or tryptophan at its end. The chain's CDR3 is CSVGQGARSGANVLTV. For the CDR3, the DNA is TGCAGCGTGGGACAGGGGGCCCGCTCTGGGGCCAACGTCCTGACTGTC. This chain joins TRBV29-1 and TRBJ2-6; 12 bases agree with TRBD1. Germline values: CDR1 SQVTM, CDR2 ANQGSEA. The CDR3 is made up of 16 amino acids. Unmatched junction bases numbered 3, after V lost 6 bases and J lost 0 bases.

To note about this clone: One end of the junction is discordant with germline, which a read error may explain. The chain links TRBV28 to TRBJ1-4; TRBD1 matches 7 bases. The CDR3 has 12 residues. In germline, CDR1 is MDHEN, CDR2 SYDVKM. Here the CDR3 reads CASSPRQGGRIF. The CDR3 DNA reads as TGTGCCAGCAGTCCCCGACAGGGAGGAAGGATATTT. The whole variable domain, filled in from reference TRBV28 and TRBJ1-4, reads DVKVTQSSRYLVKRTGEKVFLECVQDMDHENMFWYRQDPGLGLRLIYFSYDVKMKEKGDIPEGYSVSREKKERFSLILESASTNQTSMYLCASSPRQGGRIFGSGTQLSVL.

The chain carries TRBV4-3 and TRBJ1-2; 8 nucleotides match TRBD1. CDR3 length: 14 residues. J was trimmed by 2 bases and V by 4 bases; bases with no gene match: 3. Per germline, CDR1 LGHNA and CDR2 YSLEER. The CDR3 DNA follows: TGCGCCAGCAGCCCGGGACAGGAGAACTATGGCTACACCTTC. Translating gives CASSPGQENYGYTF.